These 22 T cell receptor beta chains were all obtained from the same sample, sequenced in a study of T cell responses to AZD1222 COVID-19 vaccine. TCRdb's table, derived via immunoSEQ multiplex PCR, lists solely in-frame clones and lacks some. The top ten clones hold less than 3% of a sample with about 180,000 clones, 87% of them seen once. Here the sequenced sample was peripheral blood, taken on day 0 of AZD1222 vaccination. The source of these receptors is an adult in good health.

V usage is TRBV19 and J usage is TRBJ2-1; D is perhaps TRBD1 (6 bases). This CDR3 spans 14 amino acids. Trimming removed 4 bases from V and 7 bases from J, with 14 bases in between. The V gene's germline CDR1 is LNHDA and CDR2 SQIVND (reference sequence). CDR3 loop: CASSNLDRRNEQFF. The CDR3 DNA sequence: TGTGCCAGTAGTAACCTAGACAGGCGGAATGAGCAGTTCTTC.

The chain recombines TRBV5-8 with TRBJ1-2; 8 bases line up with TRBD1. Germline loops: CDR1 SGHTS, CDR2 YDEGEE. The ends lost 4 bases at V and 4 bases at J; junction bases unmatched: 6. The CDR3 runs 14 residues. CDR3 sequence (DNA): TGTGCCAGCAGCCCCGGACAGGGTAGCTATGGCTACACCTTC. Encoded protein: CASSPGQGSYGYTF.

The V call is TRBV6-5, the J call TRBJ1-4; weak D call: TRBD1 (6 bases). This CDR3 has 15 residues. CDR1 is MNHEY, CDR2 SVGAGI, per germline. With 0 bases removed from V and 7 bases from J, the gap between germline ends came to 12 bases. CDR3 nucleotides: TGTGCCAGCAGTTACTCTAACGGGGGCTTTGAAAAACTGTTTTTT. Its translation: CASSYSNGGFEKLFF.

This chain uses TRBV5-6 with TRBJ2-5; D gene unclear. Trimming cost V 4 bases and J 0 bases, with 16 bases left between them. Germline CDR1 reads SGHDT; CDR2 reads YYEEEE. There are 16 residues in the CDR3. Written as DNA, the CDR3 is TGTGCCAGCAGCCGACGTCCGACGTACTACCAAGAGACCCAGTACTTC. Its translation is CASSRRPTYYQETQYF.

The CDR3 loop is CASSQQGAGNTIYF. CDR3 sequence (DNA): TGTGCCAGCAGCCAACAGGGGGCTGGAAACACCATATATTTT. This chain joins TRBV3-1 (or the pseudogene TRBV3-2) and TRBJ1-3, with 7 bases identical to TRBD1. Germline CDR1 reads LGHDT; CDR2 reads YNNKEL (reference sequence). The CDR3 loop spans 14 amino acids. With 2 bases clipped from V and 2 bases from J, the junction kept 0 bases outside the gene matches.

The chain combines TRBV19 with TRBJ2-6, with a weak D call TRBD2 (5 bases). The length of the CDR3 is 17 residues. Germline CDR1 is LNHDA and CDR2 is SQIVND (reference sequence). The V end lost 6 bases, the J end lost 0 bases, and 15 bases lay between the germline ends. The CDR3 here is CASRRALADSGANVLTF. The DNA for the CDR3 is TGTGCCAGTAGACGGGCCCTAGCCGACTCTGGGGCCAACGTCCTGACTTTC. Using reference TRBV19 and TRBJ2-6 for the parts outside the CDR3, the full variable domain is DGGITQSPKYLFRKEGQNVTLSCEQNLNHDAMYWYRQDPGQGLRLIYYSQIVNDFQKGDIAEGYSVSREKKESFPLTVTSAQKNPTAFYLCASRRALADSGANVLTFGAGSRLTVL.

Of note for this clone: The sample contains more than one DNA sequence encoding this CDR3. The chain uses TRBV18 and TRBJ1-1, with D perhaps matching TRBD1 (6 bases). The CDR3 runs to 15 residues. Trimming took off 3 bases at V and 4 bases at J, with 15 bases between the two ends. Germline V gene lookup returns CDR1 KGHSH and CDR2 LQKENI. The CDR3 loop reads CASSPPRGGGTEAFF. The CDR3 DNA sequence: TGTGCCAGCTCACCTCCCCGGGGAGGGGGCACTGAAGCTTTCTTT.

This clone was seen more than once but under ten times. The CDR3: CASSSPDKADYNEQFF. As DNA, the CDR3 is TGTGCCAGCAGTTCTCCCGACAAGGCCGATTACAATGAGCAGTTCTTC. This chain links TRBV28 with TRBJ2-1; D gene uncertain. The CDR3 extends over 16 amino acids. Per the germline V gene, CDR1 is MDHEN and CDR2 is SYDVKM. V was clipped by 4 bases and J by 4 bases, with 17 bases between them.

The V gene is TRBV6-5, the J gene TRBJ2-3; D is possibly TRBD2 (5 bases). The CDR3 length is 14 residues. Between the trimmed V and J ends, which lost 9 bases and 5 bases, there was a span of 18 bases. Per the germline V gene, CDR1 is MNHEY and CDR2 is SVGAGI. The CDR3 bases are TGTGCCAGTTCTCCCGGGAACGGCGTAGATACGCAGTATTTT. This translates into CASSPGNGVDTQYF.

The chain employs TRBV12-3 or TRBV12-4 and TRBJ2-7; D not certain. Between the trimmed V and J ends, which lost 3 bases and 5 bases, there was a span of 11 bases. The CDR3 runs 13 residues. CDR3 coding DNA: TGTGCCAGCAGTTTTTGGAGCGTCAACGAGCAGTACTTC. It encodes CASSFWSVNEQYF.

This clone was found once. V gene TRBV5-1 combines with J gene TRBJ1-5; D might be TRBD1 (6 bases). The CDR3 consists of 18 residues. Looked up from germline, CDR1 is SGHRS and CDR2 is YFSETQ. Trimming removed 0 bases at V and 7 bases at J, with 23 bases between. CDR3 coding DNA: TGCGCCAGCAGCTTGGGAGATCCCATCCGACAGGAAGGCCAGCCCCAGCATTTT. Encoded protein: CASSLGDPIRQEGQPQHF.

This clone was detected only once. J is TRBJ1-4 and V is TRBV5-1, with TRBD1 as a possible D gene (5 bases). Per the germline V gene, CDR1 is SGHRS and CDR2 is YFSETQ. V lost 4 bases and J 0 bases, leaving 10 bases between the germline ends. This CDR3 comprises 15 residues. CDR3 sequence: CASSQGPATNEKLFF. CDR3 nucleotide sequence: TGCGCCAGCAGCCAGGGTCCGGCAACTAATGAAAAACTGTTTTTT.

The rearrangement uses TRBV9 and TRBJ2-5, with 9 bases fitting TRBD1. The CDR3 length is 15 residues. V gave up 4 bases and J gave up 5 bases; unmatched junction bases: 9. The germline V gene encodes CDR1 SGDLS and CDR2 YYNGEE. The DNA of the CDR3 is TGTGCCAGCAGCTCCCAACAGGGGGCGGGGGAGACCCAGTACTTC. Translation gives CASSSQQGAGETQYF. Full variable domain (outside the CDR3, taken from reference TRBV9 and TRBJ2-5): DSGVTQTPKHLITATGQRVTLRCSPRSGDLSVYWYQQSLDQGLQFLIQYYNGEERAKGNILERFSAQQFPDLHSELNLSSLELGDSALYFCASSSQQGAGETQYFGPGTRLLVL.

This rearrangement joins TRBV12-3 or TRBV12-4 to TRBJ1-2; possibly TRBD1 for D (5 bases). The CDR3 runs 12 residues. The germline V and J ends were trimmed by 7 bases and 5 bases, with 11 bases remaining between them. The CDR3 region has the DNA TGTGCCAGCAACGTGCGGGGGTATGGCTACACCTTC. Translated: CASNVRGYGYTF.

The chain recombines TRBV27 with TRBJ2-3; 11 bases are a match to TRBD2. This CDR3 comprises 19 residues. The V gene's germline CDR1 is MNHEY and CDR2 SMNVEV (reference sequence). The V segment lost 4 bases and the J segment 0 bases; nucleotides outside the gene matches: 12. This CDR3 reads CASSSPLAGDETSTDTQYF. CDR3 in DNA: TGTGCCAGCAGTTCGCCACTAGCGGGAGATGAAACTAGCACAGATACGCAGTATTTT.

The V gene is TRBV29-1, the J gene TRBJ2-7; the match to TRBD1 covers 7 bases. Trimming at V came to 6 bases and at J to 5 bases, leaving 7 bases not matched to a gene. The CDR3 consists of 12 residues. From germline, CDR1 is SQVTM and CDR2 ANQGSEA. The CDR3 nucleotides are TGCAGCGTGGTAACAGGGGTCCACGAGCAGTACTTC. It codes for CSVVTGVHEQYF.

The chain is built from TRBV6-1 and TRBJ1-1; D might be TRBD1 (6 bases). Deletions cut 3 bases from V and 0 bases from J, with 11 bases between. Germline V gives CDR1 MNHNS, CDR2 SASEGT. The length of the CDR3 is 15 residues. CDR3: CASSEGGALNTEAFF. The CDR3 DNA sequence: TGTGCCAGCAGTGAGGGGGGGGCATTGAACACTGAAGCTTTCTTT.

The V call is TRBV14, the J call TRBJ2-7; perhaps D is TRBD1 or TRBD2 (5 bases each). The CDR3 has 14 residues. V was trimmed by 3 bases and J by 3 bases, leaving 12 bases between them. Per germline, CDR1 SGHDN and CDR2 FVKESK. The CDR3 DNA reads TGTGCCAGCAGCCATGGTCAGGGACGCTACGAGCAGTACTTC. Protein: CASSHGQGRYEQYF.

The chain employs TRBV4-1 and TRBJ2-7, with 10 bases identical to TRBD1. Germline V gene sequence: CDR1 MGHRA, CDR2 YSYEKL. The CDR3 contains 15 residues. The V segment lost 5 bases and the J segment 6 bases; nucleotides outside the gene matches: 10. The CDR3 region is CASSEGQGYRPEQYF. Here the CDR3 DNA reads TGCGCCAGCAGCGAGGGACAGGGGTACCGGCCCGAGCAGTACTTC.

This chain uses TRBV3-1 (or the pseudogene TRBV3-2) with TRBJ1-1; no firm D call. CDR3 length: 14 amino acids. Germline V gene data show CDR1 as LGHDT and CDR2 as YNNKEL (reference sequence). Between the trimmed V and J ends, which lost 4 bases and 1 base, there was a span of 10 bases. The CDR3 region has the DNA TGTGCCAGCAGCCGGGTAGCGGAGAACACTGAAGCTTTCTTT. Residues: CASSRVAENTEAFF.

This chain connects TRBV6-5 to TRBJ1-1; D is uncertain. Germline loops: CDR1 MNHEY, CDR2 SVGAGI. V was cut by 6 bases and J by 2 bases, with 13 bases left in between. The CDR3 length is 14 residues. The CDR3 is CASSPSTGNTEAFF. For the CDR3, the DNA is TGTGCCAGCAGCCCCTCGACGGGAAACACTGAAGCTTTCTTT.

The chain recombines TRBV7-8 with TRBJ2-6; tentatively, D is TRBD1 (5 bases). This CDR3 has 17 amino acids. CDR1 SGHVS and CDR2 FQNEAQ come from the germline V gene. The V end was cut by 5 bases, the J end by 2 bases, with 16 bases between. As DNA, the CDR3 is TGTGCCAGCAGCCTACTTAGTCAAGGGGCTGGGGCCAACGTCCTGACTTTC. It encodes CASSLLSQGAGANVLTF.